The rows below give T cell receptor beta chains drawn from one sample of a study of naive and memory T cell subsets. TCRdb redid the calling of the UMI-ligation and nested PCR reads with MiXCR, one entry per CDR3 protein. Of approximately 140,000 distinct CDR3 sequences listed, around 15% are singletons. Sequencing used naive CD4+ T cells from blood. These receptors were collected from a human donor in good health. The CDR3 runs from the conserved cysteine through the conserved F or W. Fields, in order: D gene, V gene, clone size, J gene, CDR3 protein, CDR3 DNA. D genes are given only for firm matches. Not every row has a clone size; where given, it reads once, few, many or a size class.

-	TRBV6-6	few	TRBJ1-2	CASSYSGDYGYTF	TGTGCCAGCAGTTACTCAGGGGACTATGGCTACACCTTC
-	TRBV10-3	few	TRBJ2-5	CAISWGSGQETQYF	TGTGCCATCAGCTGGGGGAGCGGCCAAGAGACCCAGTACTTC
-	TRBV20-1	few	TRBJ1-4	CSASVAGVEKLFF	TGCAGTGCTAGTGTGGCAGGGGTTGAAAAACTGTTTTTT
-	TRBV5-1	-	TRBJ1-1	CASSSENTEAFF	TGCGCCAGCAGTTCAGAGAACACTGAAGCTTTCTTT
TRBD1	TRBV12-3/TRBV12-4	many	TRBJ2-7	CASSRGGLDRDDEQYF	TGTGCCAGCAGCCGAGGGGGGCTGGACAGGGACGACGAGCAGTACTTC
-	TRBV25-1	few	TRBJ2-3	CASSAWDITDTQYF	TGTGCCAGCAGTGCCTGGGACATCACAGATACGCAGTATTTT
TRBD2	TRBV7-2	few	TRBJ2-3	CASSSSGSRVQYF	TGTGCCAGCAGCTCTAGCGGGAGTAGGGTTCAGTATTTT
-	TRBV2	-	TRBJ2-1	CASSESGGLYNEQFF	TGTGCCAGCAGTGAGTCTGGCGGGCTCTACAATGAGCAGTTCTTC
-	TRBV19	-	TRBJ1-2	CASSIGHRSGSGYTF	TGTGCCAGTAGTATCGGACATCGAAGCGGATCTGGCTACACCTTC
TRBD1	TRBV10-3	-	TRBJ2-5	CAISVDRAYQETQYF	TGTGCCATCAGTGTGGACAGGGCCTATCAAGAGACCCAGTACTTC
TRBD1	TRBV20-1	few	TRBJ2-7	CSACRDRAYEQYF	TGCAGTGCTTGTAGGGACAGAGCCTACGAGCAGTACTTC
-	TRBV6-5	few	TRBJ1-1	CASSYSRSGTEAFF	TGTGCCAGCAGTTACTCGAGGTCCGGGACTGAAGCTTTCTTT
-	TRBV7-9	many	TRBJ2-5	CASSLDSRGQETQYF	TGTGCCAGCAGCTTAGATTCGCGGGGTCAAGAGACCCAGTACTTC
TRBD1	TRBV29-1	-	TRBJ2-3	CSGKQGAGDTQYF	TGCAGCGGGAAACAGGGGGCGGGAGATACGCAGTATTTT
TRBD2	TRBV6-2/TRBV6-3	-	TRBJ2-5	CASSYFGLAGEETQYF	TGTGCCAGCAGTTACTTTGGACTAGCGGGGGAAGAGACCCAGTACTTC
TRBD2	TRBV10-3	few	TRBJ2-3	CAIRDRLAATLSTDTQYF	TGTGCCATCAGGGACAGACTAGCGGCCACCCTCTCCACAGATACGCAGTATTTT
TRBD2	TRBV19	-	TRBJ2-7	CASSLAGGPNEQYF	TGTGCCAGCTCCTTGGCGGGAGGGCCGAACGAGCAGTACTTC
-	TRBV7-3	-	TRBJ1-5	CASSLAQTQPQHF	TGTGCCAGCAGCTTAGCCCAGACTCAGCCCCAGCATTTT
TRBD2	TRBV12-3/TRBV12-4	few	TRBJ2-5	CASRGLARETQYF	TGTGCCAGCAGGGGACTAGCCAGAGAGACCCAGTACTTC
TRBD2	TRBV18	-	TRBJ2-3	CASSPPGLAGGDTQYF	TGTGCCAGCTCGCCCCCGGGACTAGCGGGAGGAGATACGCAGTATTTT
TRBD1	TRBV5-6	few	TRBJ2-5	CASSRMDRAVETQYF	TGTGCCAGCAGTCGAATGGACAGGGCTGTGGAGACCCAGTACTTC
-	TRBV20-1	-	TRBJ1-5	CSAHGRAYGNQPQHF	TGCAGTGCTCATGGGAGGGCGTATGGCAATCAGCCCCAGCATTTT
-	TRBV24-1	few	TRBJ1-2	CATSDRQNYGYTF	TGTGCCACCAGTGATCGACAGAACTATGGCTACACCTTC